Listed here are 3 T cell receptor beta chains from one sample, sequenced in a study of immune cell composition in non-small cell lung cancer. Method: immunoSEQ multiplex PCR; TCRdb's copy keeps in-frame clones and lacks some. The data contain 13,000 to 15,000 clones, around 75% of them singletons. Material: lung tumor tissue. The receptors derive from a human donor with non-small cell lung cancer.

This clone was recorded a few times. The chain uses TRBV18 and TRBJ1-1, with 11 bases that match TRBD1. CDR3 length: 15 residues. Germline V gene data show CDR1 as KGHSH and CDR2 as LQKENI. With 5 bases clipped from V and 5 bases from J, the junction kept 7 bases outside the gene matches. CDR3 bases: TGTGCCAGCTCAGAGGGGACAGGGGGAGGGACTGAAGCTTTCTTT. It specifies CASSEGTGGGTEAFF.

This clone was seen a handful of times. V is TRBV7-3 and J is TRBJ1-1; weak D call: TRBD1 (6 bases). The CDR3 covers 13 residues. V lost 1 base and J 6 bases, leaving 9 bases between the germline ends. CDR1 is SGHTA, CDR2 FQGTGA, per germline. The CDR3 region is CASSLSPGAEAFF. CDR3 nucleotide sequence: TGTGCCAGCAGCTTAAGCCCAGGGGCTGAAGCTTTCTTT.

The rearrangement joins TRBV30 to TRBJ2-5, with 7 positions matching TRBD1. CDR1 and CDR2 from the germline V gene are GTSNPN and SVGIG (reference sequence). V lost 2 bases to trimming and J lost 3 bases; unmatched junction nucleotides: 3. The CDR3 is made up of 13 amino acids. This chain's CDR3 is CAWSRDRKETQYF. The CDR3 DNA reads TGTGCCTGGAGTCGGGACAGAAAAGAGACCCAGTACTTC.